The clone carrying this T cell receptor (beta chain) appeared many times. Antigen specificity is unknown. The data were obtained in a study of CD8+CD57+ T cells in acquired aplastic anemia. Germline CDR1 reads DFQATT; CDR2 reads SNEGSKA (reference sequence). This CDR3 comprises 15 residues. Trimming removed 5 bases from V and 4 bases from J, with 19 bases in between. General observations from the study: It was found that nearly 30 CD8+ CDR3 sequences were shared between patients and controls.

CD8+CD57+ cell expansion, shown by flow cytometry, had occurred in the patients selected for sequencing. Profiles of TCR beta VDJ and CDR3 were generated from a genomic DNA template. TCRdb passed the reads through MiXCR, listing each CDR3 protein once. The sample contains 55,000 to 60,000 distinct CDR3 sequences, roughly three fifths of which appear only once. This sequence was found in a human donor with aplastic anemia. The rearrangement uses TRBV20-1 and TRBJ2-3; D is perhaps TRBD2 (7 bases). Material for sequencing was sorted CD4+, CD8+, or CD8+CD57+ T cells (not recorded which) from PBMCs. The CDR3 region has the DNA TGCAGTGCTCCAACCAGTGGGGGGGGGCCAGATACGCAGTATTTT. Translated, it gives CSAPTSGGGPDTQYF.